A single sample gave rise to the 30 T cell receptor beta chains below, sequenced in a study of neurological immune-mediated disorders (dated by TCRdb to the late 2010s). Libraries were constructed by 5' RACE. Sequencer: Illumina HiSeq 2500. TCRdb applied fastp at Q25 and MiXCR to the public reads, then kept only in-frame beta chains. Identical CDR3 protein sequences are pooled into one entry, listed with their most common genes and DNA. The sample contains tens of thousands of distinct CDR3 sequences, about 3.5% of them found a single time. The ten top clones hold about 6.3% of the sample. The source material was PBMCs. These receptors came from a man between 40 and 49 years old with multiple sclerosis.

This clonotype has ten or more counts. CDR3 coding DNA: TGTGCCAGCAGCCCTGGACTAGACGGCGAGACCCAGTACTTC. The encoded protein is CASSPGLDGETQYF. The rearrangement uses TRBV5-5 and TRBJ2-5, with 7 bases lining up with TRBD2. Germline CDR1 reads SGHKS; CDR2 reads YYEKEE (reference sequence). The CDR3 length is 14 residues. Trimming cost V 4 bases and J 5 bases; bases outside gene matches: 8.

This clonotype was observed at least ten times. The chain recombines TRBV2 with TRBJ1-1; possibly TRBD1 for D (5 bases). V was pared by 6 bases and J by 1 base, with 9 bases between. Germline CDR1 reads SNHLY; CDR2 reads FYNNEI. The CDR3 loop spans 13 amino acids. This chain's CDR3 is CASRGERNTEAFF. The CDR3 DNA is TGTGCCAGCAGGGGGGAGAGGAACACTGAAGCTTTCTTT.

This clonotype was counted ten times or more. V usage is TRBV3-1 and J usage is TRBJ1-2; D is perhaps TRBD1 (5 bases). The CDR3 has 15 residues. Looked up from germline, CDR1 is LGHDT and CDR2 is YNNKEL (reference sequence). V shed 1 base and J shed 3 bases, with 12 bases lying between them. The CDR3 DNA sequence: TGTGCCAGCAGCCAAGGGTGGGACGGCGACTATGGCTACACCTTC. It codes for CASSQGWDGDYGYTF.

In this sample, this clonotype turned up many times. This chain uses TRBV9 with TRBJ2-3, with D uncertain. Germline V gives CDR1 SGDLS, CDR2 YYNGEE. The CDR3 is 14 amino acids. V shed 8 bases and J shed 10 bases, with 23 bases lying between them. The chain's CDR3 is CASGLPESIRPQYF. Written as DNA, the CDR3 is TGTGCCAGTGGTCTACCCGAATCCATTCGGCCGCAGTATTTT. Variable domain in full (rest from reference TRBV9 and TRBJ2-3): DSGVTQTPKHLITATGQRVTLRCSPRSGDLSVYWYQQSLDQGLQFLIQYYNGEERAKGNILERFSAQQFPDLHSELNLSSLELGDSALYFCASGLPESIRPQYFGPGTRLTVL.

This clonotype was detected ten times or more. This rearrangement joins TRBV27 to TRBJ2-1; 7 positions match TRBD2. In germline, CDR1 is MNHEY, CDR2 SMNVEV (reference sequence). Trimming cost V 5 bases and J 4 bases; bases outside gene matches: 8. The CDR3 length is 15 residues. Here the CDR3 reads CASSPGRAPYNEQFF. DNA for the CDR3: TGTGCCAGCAGTCCAGGGAGGGCCCCTTACAATGAGCAGTTCTTC.

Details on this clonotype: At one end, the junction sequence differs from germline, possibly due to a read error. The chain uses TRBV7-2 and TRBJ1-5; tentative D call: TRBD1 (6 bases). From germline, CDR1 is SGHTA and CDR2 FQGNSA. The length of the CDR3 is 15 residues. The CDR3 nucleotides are TGTGCCAGCAGCTACACCCTTGGGGGCAATCAGCCCCAGAATTTT. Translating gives CASSYTLGGNQPQNF.

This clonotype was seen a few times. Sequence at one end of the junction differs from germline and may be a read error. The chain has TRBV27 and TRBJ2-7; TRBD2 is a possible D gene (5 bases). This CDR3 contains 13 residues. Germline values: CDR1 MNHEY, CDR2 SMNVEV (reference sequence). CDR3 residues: CTSSRESFYEQYF. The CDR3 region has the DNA TGTACCAGCAGCCGGGAAAGCTTCTACGAGCAGTACTTC.

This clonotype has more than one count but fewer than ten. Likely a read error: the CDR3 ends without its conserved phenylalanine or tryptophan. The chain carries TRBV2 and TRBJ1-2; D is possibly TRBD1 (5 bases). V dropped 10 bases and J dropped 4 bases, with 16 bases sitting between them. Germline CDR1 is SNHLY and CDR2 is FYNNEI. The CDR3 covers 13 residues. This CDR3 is CATLKDMSYGYTN. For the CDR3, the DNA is TGTGCCACCCTGAAGGACATGAGCTATGGCTACACCAAC.

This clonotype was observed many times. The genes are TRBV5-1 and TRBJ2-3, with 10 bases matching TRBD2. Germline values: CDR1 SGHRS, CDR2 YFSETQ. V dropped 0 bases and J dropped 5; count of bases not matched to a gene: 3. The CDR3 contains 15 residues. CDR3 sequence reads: CASSLVGTSEDTQYF. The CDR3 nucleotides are TGCGCCAGCAGCTTGGTAGGGACTAGCGAAGATACGCAGTATTTT.

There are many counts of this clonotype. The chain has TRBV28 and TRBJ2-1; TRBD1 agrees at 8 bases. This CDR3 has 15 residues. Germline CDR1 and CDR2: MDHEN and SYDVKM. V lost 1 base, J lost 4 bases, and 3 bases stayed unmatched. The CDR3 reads CASSLFRGLYNEQFF. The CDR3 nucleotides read TGTGCCAGCAGTTTATTCAGGGGGCTTTACAATGAGCAGTTCTTC.

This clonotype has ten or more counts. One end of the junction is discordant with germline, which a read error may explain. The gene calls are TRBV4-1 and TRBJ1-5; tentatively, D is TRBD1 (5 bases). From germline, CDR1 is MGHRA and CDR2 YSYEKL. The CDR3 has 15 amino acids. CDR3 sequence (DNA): TGCGCCAGCAGCCTTTCAGGGATTGGCAATCAGCCCCAGAATTTT. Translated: CASSLSGIGNQPQNF.

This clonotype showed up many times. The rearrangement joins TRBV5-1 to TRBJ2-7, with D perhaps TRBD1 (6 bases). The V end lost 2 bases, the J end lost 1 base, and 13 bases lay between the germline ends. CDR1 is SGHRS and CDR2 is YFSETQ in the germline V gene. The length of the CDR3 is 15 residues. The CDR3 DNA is TGCGCCAGCAGCTTCTCCCGACAGGCTTCCTACGAGCAGTACTTC. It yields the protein CASSFSRQASYEQYF.

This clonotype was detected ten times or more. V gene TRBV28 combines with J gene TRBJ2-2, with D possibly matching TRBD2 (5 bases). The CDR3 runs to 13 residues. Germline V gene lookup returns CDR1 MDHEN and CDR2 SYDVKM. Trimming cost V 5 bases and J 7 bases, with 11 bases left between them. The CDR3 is CASSPSPVGELFF. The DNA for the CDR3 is TGTGCCAGCAGTCCTAGCCCGGTCGGGGAGCTGTTTTTT.

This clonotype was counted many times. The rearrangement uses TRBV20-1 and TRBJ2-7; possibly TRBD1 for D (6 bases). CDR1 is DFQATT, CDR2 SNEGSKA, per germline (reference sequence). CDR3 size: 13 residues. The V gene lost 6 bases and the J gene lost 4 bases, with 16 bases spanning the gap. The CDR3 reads CSARPRTEYEQYF. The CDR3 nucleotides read TGCAGTGCCCGCCCACGGACAGAATACGAGCAGTACTTC.

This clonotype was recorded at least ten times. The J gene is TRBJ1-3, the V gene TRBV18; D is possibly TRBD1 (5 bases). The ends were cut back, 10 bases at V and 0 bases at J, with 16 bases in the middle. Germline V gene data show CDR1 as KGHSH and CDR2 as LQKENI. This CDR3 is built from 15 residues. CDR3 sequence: CATGTQGVSGNTIYF. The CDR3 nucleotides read TGTGCCACCGGAACGCAGGGAGTCTCTGGAAACACCATATATTTT.

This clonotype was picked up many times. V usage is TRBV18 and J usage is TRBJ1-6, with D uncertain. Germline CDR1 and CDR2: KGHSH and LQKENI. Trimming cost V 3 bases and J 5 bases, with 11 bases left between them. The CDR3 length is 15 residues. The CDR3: CASSPGAANNSPLHF. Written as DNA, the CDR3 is TGTGCCAGCTCACCGGGCGCAGCAAATAATTCACCCCTCCACTTT.

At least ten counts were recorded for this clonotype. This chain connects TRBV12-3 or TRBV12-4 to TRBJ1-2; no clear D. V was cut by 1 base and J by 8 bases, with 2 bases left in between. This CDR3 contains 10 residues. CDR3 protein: CASSLGGYTF. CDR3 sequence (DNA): TGTGCCAGCAGTTTAGGAGGCTACACCTTC.

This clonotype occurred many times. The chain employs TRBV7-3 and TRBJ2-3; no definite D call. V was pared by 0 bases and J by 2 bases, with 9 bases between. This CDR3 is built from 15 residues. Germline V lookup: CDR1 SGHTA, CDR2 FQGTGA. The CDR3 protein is CASSLTATDTDTQYF. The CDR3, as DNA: TGTGCCAGCAGCTTAACCGCTACCGACACAGATACGCAGTATTTT.

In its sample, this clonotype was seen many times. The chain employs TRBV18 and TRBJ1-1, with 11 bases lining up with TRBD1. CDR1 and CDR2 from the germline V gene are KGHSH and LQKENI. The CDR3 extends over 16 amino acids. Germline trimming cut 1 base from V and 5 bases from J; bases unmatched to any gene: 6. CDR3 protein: CASSPLAGQGATEAFF. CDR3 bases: TGTGCCAGCTCACCACTAGCAGGACAGGGGGCGACTGAAGCTTTCTTT.

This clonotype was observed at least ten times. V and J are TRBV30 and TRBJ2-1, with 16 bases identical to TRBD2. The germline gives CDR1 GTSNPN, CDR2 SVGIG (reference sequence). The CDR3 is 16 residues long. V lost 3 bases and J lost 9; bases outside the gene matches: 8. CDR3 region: CAWSLWGLAGGSEQFF. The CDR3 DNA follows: TGTGCCTGGAGCCTGTGGGGACTAGCGGGGGGGTCTGAGCAGTTCTTC.

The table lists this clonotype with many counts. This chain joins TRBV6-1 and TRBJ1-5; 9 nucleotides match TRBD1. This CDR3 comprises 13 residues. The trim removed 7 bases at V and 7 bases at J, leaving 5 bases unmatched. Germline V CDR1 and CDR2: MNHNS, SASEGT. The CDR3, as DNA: TGTGCCAGCAAAACAGGGGGCGGACAGCCCCAGCATTTT. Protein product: CASKTGGGQPQHF.

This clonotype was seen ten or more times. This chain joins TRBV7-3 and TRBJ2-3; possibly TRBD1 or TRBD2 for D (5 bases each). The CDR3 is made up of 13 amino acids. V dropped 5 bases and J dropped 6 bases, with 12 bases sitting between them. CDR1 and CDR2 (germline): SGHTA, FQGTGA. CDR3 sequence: CASSHGAGDTQYF. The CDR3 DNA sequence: TGTGCCAGCAGCCACGGGGCTGGGGATACGCAGTATTTT.

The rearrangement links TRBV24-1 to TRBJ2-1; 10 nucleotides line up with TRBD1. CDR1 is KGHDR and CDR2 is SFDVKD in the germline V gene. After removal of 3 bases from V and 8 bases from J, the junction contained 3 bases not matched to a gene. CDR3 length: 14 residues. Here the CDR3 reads CATSDPGTGDEQFF. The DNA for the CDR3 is TGTGCCACCAGTGATCCCGGGACAGGGGATGAGCAGTTCTTC.

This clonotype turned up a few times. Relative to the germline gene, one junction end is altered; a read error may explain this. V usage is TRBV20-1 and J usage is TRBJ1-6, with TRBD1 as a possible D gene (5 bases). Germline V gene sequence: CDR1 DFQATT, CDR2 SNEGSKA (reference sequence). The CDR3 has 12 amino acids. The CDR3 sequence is CREGQLNSPLHF. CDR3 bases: TGCAGGGAGGGGCAGCTTAATTCACCCCTACACTTT.

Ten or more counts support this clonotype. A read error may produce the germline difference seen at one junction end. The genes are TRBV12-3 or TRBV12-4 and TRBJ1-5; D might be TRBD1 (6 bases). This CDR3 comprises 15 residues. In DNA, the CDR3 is TGTGCCAGCAGTTTCGCCTCTGGGGGCAATCAGCCCCAGAATTTT. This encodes CASSFASGGNQPQNF.

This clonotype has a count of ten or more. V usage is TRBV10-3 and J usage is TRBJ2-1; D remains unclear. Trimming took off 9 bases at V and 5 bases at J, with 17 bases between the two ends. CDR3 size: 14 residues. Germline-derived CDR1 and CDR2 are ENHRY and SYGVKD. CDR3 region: CAMKGMLLDNEQFF. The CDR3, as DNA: TGTGCCATGAAAGGCATGCTCCTAGACAATGAGCAGTTCTTC.

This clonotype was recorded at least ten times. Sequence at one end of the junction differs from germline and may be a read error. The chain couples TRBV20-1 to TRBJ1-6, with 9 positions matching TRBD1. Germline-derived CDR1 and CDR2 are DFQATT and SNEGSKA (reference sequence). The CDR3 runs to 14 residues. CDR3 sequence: CSARRTGVNSPLNF. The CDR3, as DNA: TGCAGTGCTAGACGGACAGGGGTAAATTCACCCCTCAACTTT.

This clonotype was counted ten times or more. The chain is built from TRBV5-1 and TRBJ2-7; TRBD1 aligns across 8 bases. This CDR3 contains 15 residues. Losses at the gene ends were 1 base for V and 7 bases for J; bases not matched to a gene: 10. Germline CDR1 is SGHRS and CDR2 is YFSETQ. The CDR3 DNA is TGCGCCAGCAGCTTGTCTGCAGGGGGCAAAGGGGAGCAGTACTTC. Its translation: CASSLSAGGKGEQYF.

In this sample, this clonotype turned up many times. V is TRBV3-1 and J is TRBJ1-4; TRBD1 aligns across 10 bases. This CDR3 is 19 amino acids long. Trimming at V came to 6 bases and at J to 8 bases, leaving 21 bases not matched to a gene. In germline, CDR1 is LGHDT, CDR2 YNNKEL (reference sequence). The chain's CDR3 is CASSPNPGQGRNRHEKLFF. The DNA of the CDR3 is TGTGCCAGCAGTCCTAACCCGGGACAGGGGCGAAACCGCCACGAAAAACTGTTTTTT.

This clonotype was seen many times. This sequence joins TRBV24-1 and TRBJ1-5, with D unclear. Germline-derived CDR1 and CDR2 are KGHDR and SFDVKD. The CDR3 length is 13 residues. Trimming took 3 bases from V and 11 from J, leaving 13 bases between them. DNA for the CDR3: TGTGCCACCAGTGATCCGGTAGTTAGTACCCAGCATTTT. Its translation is CATSDPVVSTQHF.